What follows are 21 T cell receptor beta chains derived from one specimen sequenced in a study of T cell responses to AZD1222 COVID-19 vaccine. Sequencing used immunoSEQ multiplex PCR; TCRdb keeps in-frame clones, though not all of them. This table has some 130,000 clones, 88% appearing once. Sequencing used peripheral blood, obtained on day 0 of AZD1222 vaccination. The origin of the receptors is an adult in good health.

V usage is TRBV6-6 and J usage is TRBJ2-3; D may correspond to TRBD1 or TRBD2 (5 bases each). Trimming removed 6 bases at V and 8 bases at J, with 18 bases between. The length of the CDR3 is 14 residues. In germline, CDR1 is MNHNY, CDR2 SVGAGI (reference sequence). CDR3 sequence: CASRGTSAVPTQYF. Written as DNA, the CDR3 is TGTGCCAGCAGGGGGACCTCGGCCGTACCTACGCAGTATTTT.

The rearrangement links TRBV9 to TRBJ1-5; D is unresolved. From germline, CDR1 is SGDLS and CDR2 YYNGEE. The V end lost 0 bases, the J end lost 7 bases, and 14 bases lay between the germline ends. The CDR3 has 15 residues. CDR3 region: CASSVGSAQGQPQHF. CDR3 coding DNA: TGTGCCAGCAGCGTAGGGTCAGCTCAAGGACAGCCCCAGCATTTT.

CDR3 nucleotides: TGTGCCACCAGTGACCGGGGACAGGGGGGTTCTACTGAAGCTTTCTTT. Translating it yields CATSDRGQGGSTEAFF. This chain connects TRBV24-1 to TRBJ1-1; TRBD1 aligns across 11 bases. The length of the CDR3 is 16 residues. From germline, CDR1 is KGHDR and CDR2 SFDVKD. The ends lost 4 bases at V and 5 bases at J; junction bases unmatched: 8.

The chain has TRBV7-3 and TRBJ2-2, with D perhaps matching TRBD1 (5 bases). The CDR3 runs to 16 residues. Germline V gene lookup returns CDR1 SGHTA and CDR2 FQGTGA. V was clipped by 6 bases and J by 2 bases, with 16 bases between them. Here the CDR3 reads CASSYGQGVNTGELFF. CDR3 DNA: TGTGCCAGCAGTTATGGTCAGGGCGTTAACACCGGGGAGCTGTTTTTT.

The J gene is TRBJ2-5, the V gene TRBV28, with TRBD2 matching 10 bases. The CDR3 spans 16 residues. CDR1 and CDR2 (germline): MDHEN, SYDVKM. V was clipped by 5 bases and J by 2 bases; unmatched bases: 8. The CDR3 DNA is TGTGCCAGCAGTCCGGATAGCGGGGGGAGACAAGAGACCCAGTACTTC. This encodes CASSPDSGGRQETQYF.

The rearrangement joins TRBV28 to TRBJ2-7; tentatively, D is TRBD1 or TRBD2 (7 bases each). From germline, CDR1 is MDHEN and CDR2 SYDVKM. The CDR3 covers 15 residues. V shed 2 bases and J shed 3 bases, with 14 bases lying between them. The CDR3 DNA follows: TGTGCCAGCAGTTTAGGGGCAGGGGGGGACTACGAGCAGTACTTC. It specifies CASSLGAGGDYEQYF. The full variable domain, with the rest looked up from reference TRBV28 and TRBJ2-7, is DVKVTQSSRYLVKRTGEKVFLECVQDMDHENMFWYRQDPGLGLRLIYFSYDVKMKEKGDIPEGYSVSREKKERFSLILESASTNQTSMYLCASSLGAGGDYEQYFGPGTRLTVT.

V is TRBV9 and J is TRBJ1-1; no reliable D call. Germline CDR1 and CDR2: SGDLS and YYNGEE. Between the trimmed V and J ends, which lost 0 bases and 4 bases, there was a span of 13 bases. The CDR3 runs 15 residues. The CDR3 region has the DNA TGTGCCAGCAGCGTAGGTCGGGCGGTTGGCACTGAAGCTTTCTTT. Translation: CASSVGRAVGTEAFF.

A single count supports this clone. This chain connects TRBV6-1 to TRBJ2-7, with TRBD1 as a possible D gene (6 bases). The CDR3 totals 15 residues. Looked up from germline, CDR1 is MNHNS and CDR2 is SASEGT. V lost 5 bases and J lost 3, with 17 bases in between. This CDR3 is CASSHETGTLYEQYF. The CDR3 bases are TGTGCCAGCAGTCACGAGACCGGGACACTCTACGAGCAGTACTTC.

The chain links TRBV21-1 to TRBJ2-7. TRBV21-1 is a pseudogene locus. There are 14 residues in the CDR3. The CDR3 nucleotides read TGTGCCAGCAGCGTCGGCTCGTTATCCTACGAGCAGTACTTC. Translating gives CASSVGSLSYEQYF.

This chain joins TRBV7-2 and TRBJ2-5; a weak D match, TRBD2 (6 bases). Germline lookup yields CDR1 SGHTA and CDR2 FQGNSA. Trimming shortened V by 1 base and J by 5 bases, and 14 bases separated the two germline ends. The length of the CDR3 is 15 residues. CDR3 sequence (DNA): TGTGCCAGCAGCTTAGTTTCAAGGGACTTGGAGACCCAGTACTTC. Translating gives CASSLVSRDLETQYF.

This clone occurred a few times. The CDR3 DNA sequence: TGTGCCAGCAGCTTCGGCGTAGCTCGGGACACCATATATTTT. The encoded protein is CASSFGVARDTIYF. The chain recombines TRBV11-2 with TRBJ1-3; D is undetermined. Germline-derived CDR1 and CDR2 are SGHAT and FQNNGV. This CDR3 has 14 residues. V lost 3 bases to trimming and J lost 8 bases, with 14 bases between them.

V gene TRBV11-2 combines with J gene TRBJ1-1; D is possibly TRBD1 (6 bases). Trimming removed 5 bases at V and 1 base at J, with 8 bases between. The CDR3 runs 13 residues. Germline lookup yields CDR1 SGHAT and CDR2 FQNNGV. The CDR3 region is CASSQGQNTEAFF. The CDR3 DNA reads TGTGCCAGCAGCCAGGGACAGAACACTGAAGCTTTCTTT. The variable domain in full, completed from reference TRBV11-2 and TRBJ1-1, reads EAGVAQSPRYKIIEKRQSVAFWCNPISGHATLYWYQQILGQGPKLLIQFQNNGVVDDSQLPKDRFSAERLKGVDSTLKIQPAKLEDSAVYLCASSQGQNTEAFFGQGTRLTVV.

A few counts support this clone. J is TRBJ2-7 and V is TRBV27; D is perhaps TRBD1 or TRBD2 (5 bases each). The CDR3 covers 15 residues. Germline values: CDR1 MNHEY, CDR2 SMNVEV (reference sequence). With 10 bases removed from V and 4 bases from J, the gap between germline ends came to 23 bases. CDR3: CATSSSVGDRYEQYF. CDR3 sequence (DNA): TGTGCCACTAGCTCCTCGGTGGGGGATCGTTACGAGCAGTACTTC.

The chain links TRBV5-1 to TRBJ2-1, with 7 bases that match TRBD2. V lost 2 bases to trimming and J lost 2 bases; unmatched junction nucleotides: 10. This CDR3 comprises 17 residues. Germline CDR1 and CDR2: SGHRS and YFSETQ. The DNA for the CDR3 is TGCGCCAGCAGCTTCTATCTGGCGGGGGAACCCTACAATGAGCAGTTCTTC. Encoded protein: CASSFYLAGEPYNEQFF.

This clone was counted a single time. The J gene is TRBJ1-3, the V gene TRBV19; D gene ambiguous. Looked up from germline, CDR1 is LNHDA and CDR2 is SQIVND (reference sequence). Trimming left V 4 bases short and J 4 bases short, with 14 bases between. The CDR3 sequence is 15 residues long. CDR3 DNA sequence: TGTGCCAGTAGTAGAGCTTTTCCTGACGGAAACACCATATATTTT. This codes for CASSRAFPDGNTIYF.

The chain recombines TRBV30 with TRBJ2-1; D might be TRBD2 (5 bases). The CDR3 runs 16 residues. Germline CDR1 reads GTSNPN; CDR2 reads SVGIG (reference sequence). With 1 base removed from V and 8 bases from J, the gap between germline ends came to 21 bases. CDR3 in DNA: TGTGCCTGGAGTGGACCTTGGGTCCGGAGGCGGGATGAGCAGTTCTTC. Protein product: CAWSGPWVRRRDEQFF.

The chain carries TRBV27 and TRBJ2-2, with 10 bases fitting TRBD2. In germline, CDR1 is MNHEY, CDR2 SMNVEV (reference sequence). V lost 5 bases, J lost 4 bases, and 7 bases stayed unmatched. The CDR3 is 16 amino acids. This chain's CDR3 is CASSTLAGEATGELFF. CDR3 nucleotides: TGTGCCAGCAGTACCCTAGCGGGAGAGGCCACCGGGGAGCTGTTTTTT.

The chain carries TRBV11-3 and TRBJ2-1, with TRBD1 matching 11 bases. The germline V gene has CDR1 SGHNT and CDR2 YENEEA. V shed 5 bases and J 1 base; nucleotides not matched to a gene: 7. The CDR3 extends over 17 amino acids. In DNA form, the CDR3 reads TGTGCCAGCAGCCTTGGGACAGGGGGTCCGTCCTACAATGAGCAGTTCTTC. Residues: CASSLGTGGPSYNEQFF.

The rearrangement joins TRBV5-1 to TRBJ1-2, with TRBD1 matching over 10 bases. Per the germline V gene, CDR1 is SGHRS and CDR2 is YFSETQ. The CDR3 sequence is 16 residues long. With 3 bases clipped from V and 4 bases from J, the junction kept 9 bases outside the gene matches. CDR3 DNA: TGCGCCAGCAGCTCTCGACAGGGGGCGCATTCCTATGGCTACACCTTC. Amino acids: CASSSRQGAHSYGYTF. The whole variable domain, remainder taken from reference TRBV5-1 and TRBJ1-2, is KAGVTQTPRYLIKTRGQQVTLSCSPISGHRSVSWYQQTPGQGLQFLFEYFSETQRNKGNFPGRFSGRQFSNSRSEMNVSTLELGDSALYLCASSSRQGAHSYGYTFGSGTRLTVV.

CDR3 sequence (DNA): TGTGCCAGCTCACCCCCGGAGGGGACCTCCTACGAGCAGTACTTC. It encodes CASSPPEGTSYEQYF. The chain is built from TRBV18 and TRBJ2-7; maybe TRBD2 (6 bases). Trimming cost V 3 bases and J 0 bases, with 12 bases left between them. Germline loops: CDR1 KGHSH, CDR2 LQKENI. The length of the CDR3 is 15 residues.

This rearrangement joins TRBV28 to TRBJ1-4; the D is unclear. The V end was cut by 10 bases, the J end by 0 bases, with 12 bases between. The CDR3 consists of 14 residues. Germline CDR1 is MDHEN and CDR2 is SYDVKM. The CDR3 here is CAIETGTTNEKLFF. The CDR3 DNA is TGTGCCATCGAAACGGGGACAACTAATGAAAAACTGTTTTTT.